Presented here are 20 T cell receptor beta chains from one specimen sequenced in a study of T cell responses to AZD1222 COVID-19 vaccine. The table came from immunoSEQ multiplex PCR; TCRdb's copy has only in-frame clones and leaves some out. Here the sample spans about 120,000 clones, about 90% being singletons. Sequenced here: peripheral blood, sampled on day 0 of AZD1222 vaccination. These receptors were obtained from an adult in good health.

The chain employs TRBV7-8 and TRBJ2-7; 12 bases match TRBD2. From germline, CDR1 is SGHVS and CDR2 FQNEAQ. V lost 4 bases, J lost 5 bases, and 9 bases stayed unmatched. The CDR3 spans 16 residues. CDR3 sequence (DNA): TGTGCCAGCAGCTCTAGACTAGCGGGAGTCGGAAACGAGCAGTACTTC. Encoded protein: CASSSRLAGVGNEQYF.

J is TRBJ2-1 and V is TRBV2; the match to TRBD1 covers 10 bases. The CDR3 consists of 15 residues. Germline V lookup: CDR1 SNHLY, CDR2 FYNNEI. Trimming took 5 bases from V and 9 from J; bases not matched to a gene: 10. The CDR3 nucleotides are TGTGCCAGCAGTACCCGACAGGGGGCCAATGGTGAGCAGTTCTTC. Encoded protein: CASSTRQGANGEQFF.

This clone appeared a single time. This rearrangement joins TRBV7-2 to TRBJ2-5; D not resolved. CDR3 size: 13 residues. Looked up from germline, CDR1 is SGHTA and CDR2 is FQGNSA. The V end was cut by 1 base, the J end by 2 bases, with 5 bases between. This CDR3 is CASSLGGQETQYF. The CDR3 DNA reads TGTGCCAGCAGCTTAGGTGGGCAAGAGACCCAGTACTTC. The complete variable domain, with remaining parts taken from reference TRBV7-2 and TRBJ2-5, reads GAGVSQSPSNKVTEKGKDVELRCDPISGHTALYWYRQSLGQGLEFLIYFQGNSAPDKSGLPSDRFSAERTGGSVSTLTIQRTQQEDSAVYLCASSLGGQETQYFGPGTRLLVL.

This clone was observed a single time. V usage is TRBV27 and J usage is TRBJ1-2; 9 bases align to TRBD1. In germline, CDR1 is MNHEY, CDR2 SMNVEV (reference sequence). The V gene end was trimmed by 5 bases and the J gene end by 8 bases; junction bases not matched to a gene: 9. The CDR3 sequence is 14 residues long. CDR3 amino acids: CASSTNPQGAGYTF. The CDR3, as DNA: TGTGCCAGCAGTACAAACCCACAGGGGGCAGGCTACACCTTC.

The CDR3 bases are TGTGCCACCAGACAGAGCTCCTACAATGAGCAGTTCTTC. Its protein product is CATRQSSYNEQFF. This chain joins TRBV12-3 or TRBV12-4 and TRBJ2-1, with D perhaps TRBD1 (5 bases). Trimming removed 10 bases from V and 0 bases from J, with 10 bases in between. The CDR3 has 13 residues.

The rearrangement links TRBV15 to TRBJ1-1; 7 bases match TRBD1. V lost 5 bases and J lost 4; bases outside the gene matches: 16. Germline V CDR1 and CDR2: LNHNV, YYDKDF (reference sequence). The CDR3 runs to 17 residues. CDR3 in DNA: TGTGCCACCAGCGGTCACAGGGGTCTCTCTTGGGGCACTGAAGCTTTCTTT. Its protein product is CATSGHRGLSWGTEAFF. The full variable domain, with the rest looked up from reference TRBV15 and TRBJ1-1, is DAMVIQNPRYQVTQFGKPVTLSCSQTLNHNVMYWYQQKSSQAPKLLFHYYDKDFNNEADTPDNFQSRRPNTSFCFLDIRSPGLGDTAMYLCATSGHRGLSWGTEAFFGQGTRLTVV.

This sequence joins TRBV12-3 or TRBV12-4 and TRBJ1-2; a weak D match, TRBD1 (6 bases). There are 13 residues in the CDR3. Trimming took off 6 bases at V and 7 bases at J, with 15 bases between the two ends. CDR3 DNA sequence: TGTGCCAGCAGACTACAGGGAGTCGCTGGCTACACCTTC. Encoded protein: CASRLQGVAGYTF.

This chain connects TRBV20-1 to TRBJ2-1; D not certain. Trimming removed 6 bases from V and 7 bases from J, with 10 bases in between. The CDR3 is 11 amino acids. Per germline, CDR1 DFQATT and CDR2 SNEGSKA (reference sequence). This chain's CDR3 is CSATSPNEQFF. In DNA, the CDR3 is TGCAGTGCAACCAGCCCAAATGAGCAGTTCTTC.

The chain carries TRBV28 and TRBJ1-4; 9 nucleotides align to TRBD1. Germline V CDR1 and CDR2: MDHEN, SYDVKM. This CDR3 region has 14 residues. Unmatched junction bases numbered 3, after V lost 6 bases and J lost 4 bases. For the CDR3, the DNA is TGTGCCAGCAGCTCGGACAGGGGTAATGAAAAACTGTTTTTT. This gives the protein CASSSDRGNEKLFF.

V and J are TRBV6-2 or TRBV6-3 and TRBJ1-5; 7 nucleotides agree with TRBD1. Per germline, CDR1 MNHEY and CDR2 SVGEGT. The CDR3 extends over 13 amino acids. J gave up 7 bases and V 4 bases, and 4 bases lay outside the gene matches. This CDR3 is CASSSGGGQPQHF. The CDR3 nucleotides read TGTGCCAGCAGTTCAGGGGGTGGGCAGCCCCAGCATTTT.

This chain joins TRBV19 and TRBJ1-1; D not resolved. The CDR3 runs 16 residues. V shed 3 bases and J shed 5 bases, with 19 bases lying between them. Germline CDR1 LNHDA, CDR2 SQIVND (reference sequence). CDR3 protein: CASSIQVGARSTEAFF. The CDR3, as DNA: TGTGCCAGTAGTATTCAAGTCGGAGCGAGGAGTACTGAAGCTTTCTTT.

The DNA for the CDR3 is TGTGCCAGCACGCTGGCAGGGGGTAGGAACACTGAAGCTTTCTTT. Its protein is CASTLAGGRNTEAFF. The chain uses TRBV28 and TRBJ1-1; 7 nucleotides agree with TRBD1. Germline CDR1 MDHEN, CDR2 SYDVKM. The trim removed 7 bases at V and 1 base at J, leaving 9 bases unmatched. The CDR3 consists of 15 residues.

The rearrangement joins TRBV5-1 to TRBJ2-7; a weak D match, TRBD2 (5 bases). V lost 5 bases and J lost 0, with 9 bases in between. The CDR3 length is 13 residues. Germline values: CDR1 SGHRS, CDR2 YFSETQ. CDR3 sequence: CASRGGPSYEQYF. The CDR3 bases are TGCGCCAGCAGGGGCGGGCCCTCCTACGAGCAGTACTTC.

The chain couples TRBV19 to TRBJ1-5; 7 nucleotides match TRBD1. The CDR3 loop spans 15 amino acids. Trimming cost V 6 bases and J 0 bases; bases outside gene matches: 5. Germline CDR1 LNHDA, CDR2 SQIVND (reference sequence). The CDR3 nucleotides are TGTGCCAGTAGACCCACAGGGGTTAGCAATCAGCCCCAGCATTTT. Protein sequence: CASRPTGVSNQPQHF. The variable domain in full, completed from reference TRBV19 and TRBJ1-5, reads DGGITQSPKYLFRKEGQNVTLSCEQNLNHDAMYWYRQDPGQGLRLIYYSQIVNDFQKGDIAEGYSVSREKKESFPLTVTSAQKNPTAFYLCASRPTGVSNQPQHFGDGTRLSIL.

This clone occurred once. The CDR3 DNA sequence: TGTGCCAGTAGTATAGTTACGGGGAGTTATCAGCCCCAGCATTTT. Its translation is CASSIVTGSYQPQHF. V is TRBV19 and J is TRBJ1-5, with no clear D. Germline V gives CDR1 LNHDA, CDR2 SQIVND (reference sequence). V lost 1 base, J lost 5 bases, and 12 bases lay in between. The CDR3 is 15 amino acids.

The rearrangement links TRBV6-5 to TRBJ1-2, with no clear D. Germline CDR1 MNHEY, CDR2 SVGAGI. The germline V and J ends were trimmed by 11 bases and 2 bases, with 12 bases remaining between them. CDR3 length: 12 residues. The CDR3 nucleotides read TGTGCCCACTTTTCCGGAAACTATGGCTACACCTTC. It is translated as CAHFSGNYGYTF.

DNA for the CDR3: TGTGCCAGCAGTCTGTCAGCAGGGCTTACTGAAGCTTTCTTT. The encoded protein is CASSLSAGLTEAFF. The chain is built from TRBV28 and TRBJ1-1; perhaps TRBD1 as D (5 bases). Germline CDR1 MDHEN, CDR2 SYDVKM. Between the trimmed V and J ends, which lost 5 bases and 5 bases, there was a span of 15 bases. The CDR3 spans 14 residues.

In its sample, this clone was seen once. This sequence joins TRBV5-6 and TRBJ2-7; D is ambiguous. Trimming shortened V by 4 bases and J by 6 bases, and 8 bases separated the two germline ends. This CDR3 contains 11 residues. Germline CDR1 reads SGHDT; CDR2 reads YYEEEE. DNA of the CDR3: TGTGCCAGCAGCCGTACGGGCGAGCAGTACTTC. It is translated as CASSRTGEQYF.

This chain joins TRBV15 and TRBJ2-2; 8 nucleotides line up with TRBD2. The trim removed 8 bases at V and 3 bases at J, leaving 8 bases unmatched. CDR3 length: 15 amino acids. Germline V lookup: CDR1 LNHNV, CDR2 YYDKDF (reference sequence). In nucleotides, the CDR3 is TGTGCCACCCGAGACGGGGGGGATGACACCGGGGAGCTGTTTTTT. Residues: CATRDGGDDTGELFF. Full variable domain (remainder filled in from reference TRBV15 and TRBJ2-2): DAMVIQNPRYQVTQFGKPVTLSCSQTLNHNVMYWYQQKSSQAPKLLFHYYDKDFNNEADTPDNFQSRRPNTSFCFLDIRSPGLGDTAMYLCATRDGGDDTGELFFGEGSRLTVL.

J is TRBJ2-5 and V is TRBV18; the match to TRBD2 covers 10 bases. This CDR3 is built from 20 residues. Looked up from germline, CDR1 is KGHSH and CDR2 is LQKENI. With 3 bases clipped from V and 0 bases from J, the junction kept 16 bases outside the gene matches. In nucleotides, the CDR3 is TGTGCCAGCTCACCCTTCAGGCTAGCGGGAGTGAAGGGGTACCAAGAGACCCAGTACTTC. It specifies CASSPFRLAGVKGYQETQYF.